The clone carrying this T cell receptor beta chain was observed a handful of times. Its matching antigen is unknown. This sample was taken from a study of early T cells in non-severe SARS-CoV-2 infection. Study-level background: RNA in bulk from unsorted whole blood was sequenced, and chains were unpaired.

CDR1 and CDR2 (germline): SEHNR, FQNEAQ (reference sequence). Trimming stripped 2 bases from V and 7 bases from J, with 15 bases between. CDR3 size: 16 residues. Study-wide findings and caveats: The study's VDJdb matching favored anti-spike CD8 responses and missed private and CD4 specificities.

Unique molecular identifiers were affixed to single, distinct cDNA molecules. TCRdb called the 5' RACE reads again in MiXCR, with one record for every CDR3 protein. Found here are over 100,000 distinct CDR3 sequences, approximately 14% of them singletons; the top ten hold 5% to 8%. This TCR came from an adult who was a healthcare worker with PCR-confirmed SARS-CoV-2 infection or an uninfected control (not recorded which). The sequencing sample was made of whole blood. The chain has TRBV7-9 and TRBJ1-6; D is uncertain. The CDR3 DNA reads as TGTGCCAGCAGCTTAAATAAAGGGCTGACCAATTCACCCCTCCACTTT. This encodes CASSLNKGLTNSPLHF.